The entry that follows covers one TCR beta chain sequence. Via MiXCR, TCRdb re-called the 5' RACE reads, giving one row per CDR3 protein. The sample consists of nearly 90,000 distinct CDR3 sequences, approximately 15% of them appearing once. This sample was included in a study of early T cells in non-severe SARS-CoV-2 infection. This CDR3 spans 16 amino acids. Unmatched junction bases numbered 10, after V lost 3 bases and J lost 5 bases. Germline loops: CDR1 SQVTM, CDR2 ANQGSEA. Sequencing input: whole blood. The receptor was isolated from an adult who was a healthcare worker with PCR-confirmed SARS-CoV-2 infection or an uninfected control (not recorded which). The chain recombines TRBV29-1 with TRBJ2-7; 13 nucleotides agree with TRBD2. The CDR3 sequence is CSVDGTSGRAADEQYF. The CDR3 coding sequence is TGCAGCGTTGACGGAACTAGCGGGAGGGCGGCCGACGAGCAGTACTTC.